The sequence of this T cell receptor beta chain was determined in a study of shared clonotypes between healthy human individuals (dated by TCRdb to about 2020). About the study as a whole: A few men and two women, aged 18 to 49 years, made up the cohort. Per donor, three plates each were used for CD4 naive and CD4 memory, two for CD8 naive, and one for CD8 memory. To estimate repertoire size and how much clonotypes are shared between individuals, the study performed deep sequencing of blood TCR repertoires from 4 to 6 healthy adults. To increase sequencing depth and limit assay-specific biases, TCR repertoire library preparation and sequencing were carried out by different laboratories using diverse techniques. Leukapheresis yielded between about 0.9 and 10 billion PBMCs per donor. The study at large found these results: Because the study included a small number of donors, the genetic and exposure-history diversity represented was limited. Sampling was restricted to blood, and TCR repertoires in tissue are likely to differ from TCR repertoires in blood. Clonotypes shared by all four sorted-subset donors showed higher generation probabilities than non-shared clonotypes. Larger estimated clonotype richness was generally found for naive subsets than for memory subsets. Pairwise subsampling indicated that sequencing depth was expected to affect the degree of clonotype sharing among donors. Approximately 5% of naive CD4, 3.5% of naive CD8, approximately 2% of memory CD4, and around 0.42% of memory CD8 clonotypes were shared across several donors. Even with the large sequencing depth, rarefaction of the sorted-subset datasets indicated that sequencing was incomplete.

Note on this clone: No cognate antigen has been identified for it. No base quality information exists; no much larger clone differs at one position.

CDR1 and CDR2 (SGHTA, FQGNSA) derive from the germline V gene. Trimming at the junction amounts to 8 bases on V and 4 bases on J, and the germline ends lie 15 bases apart. Inclusive of the bounding cysteine and phenylalanine, the CDR3 is 13 residues long. This entry keeps only the CDR3 DNA: 39 bases, framed from base 1. Using the deep immunoSEQ assay, TCR CDR3 regions were amplified from genomic DNA by multiplex PCR. Genomic DNA extracted from each cell subset was distributed evenly over all wells of several immunoSEQ 96-well plates, and each plate served as one replicate. For sorted subsets, approximately 0.2 ug of genomic DNA, equivalent to 25,000 to 35,000 T cell genomes, went into each replicate PCR. Purified libraries were measured with a Qubit 3.0 fluorometer, size-checked on a Bioanalyzer 2100, and measured again with the KAPA Library Quantification kit. Every immunoSEQ 96-well plate was sequenced on a separate single-read 150-cycle Illumina NextSeq 550 flow cell. Per the original workflow: The immunoSEQ output contained only junctional sequences without quality scores, so filtering could not match that applied to full-length reads. To assign V/J genes and CDR3, sequences were annotated using PyIR, a Python wrapper for IgBLAST v1.9, with IMGT germline references. Reads with weak V/J assignments (E-value above 1e-6), missing CDR3, stop codons, out-of-frame junctions, or ambiguous translated residues were removed. V3J clonotypes were defined as sequences sharing an identical inferred V gene, J gene, and CDR3 amino acid sequence. The percentage overlap between two repertoires was calculated by dividing the number of shared unique clonotypes by the size of the smaller repertoire. Three approaches were used to assess repertoire richness: RTK rarefaction, the Chao1 estimator, and Recon v2.1 estimates of unobserved clonotypes. Generation probabilities for all TCRbeta clonotypes obtained by the gDNA method from a handful of donors were computed using OLGA. TCRdb provides this immuneACCESS table in a form limited to in-frame rearrangements. Some clones are lacking; in checked studies, under half of them reflect an unresolved V gene, and why the rest are absent is not known. V and J calls and clone size are given by that table; D and trimming were obtained from the DNA. This sample comprises more than 2 million clones, over 85% of them detected only once. The ten most abundant clones make up 1% to 1.3% of the sample.

CD8 naive samples consisted of CD45RO-negative cells that were positively selected for CCR7, yielding a CD45RA+CCR7+ population without TemRA cells. Healthy HIV-negative adults with no recently reported acute infections or vaccinations were included as donors. Every donor was a Caucasian adult living in Nashville, Tennessee, USA. After blood collection by leukapheresis, PBMCs were isolated using Ficoll-Histopaque density gradient centrifugation and then cryopreserved in the vapor phase of liquid nitrogen. Analytical flow cytometry was used to check the purity and quantity of every magnetically sorted T cell population. Genomic DNA was isolated from each sorted fraction and quantified by UV absorbance on a Nanodrop 2000c.

This TCR derives from a man between 18 and 35 years old in good health. Sequenced: naive CD8+ T cells sorted from blood. Explained via the paper, the cell subset or site label denotes: CD45RA+CCR7+. The V and J genes are TRBV7-2 and TRBJ2-7; perhaps TRBD2 is the D gene, with 5 bases matching. The CDR3 has the sequence CASSLLEGYEQYF. The nucleotide sequence is given as TGTGCCAGCTCCCTCTTAGAGGGATACGAGCAGTACTTC.